This TCR beta chain appears in the sequencing data of a study of CD8+ T cells in alopecia areata. RNA was isolated and reverse transcribed to cDNA, the sequencing template. The assay was immunoSEQ multiplex PCR, and TCRdb's table has in-frame clones only and misses some. The table lists over 95,000 clones, about two fifths of them singletons. Note on this clone: Its antigen is not known.

In alopecia areata patients, both lesional scalp punch biopsies and peripheral blood were collected. PBMC-derived CD4+ and CD8+ T cells were sorted. CDR1 and CDR2 (germline): SGHRS, YFSETQ. Trimming took off 4 bases at V and 1 base at J, with 12 bases between the two ends. CDR3 length equals 14 residues. Study outcomes and limitations: Alopecia totalis/universalis scalp especially showed more expanded CD8+ clones than normal scalp.

The V and J genes are TRBV5-1 and TRBJ2-7; D might be TRBD1 (6 bases). The TCR originated in a human donor with alopecia areata. The sequenced sample was CD4+ T cells sorted from blood. CDR3 sequence (DNA): TGCGCCAGCAGCCTAGGGGACACTTCCTACGAGCAGTACTTC. It is translated as CASSLGDTSYEQYF.